This TCR beta chain was sequenced in a study of identical twins. The study, taken as a whole, reports: Insertions ran lower in abundant cord blood beta clonotypes, though not in memory repertoires. Monozygotic twins shared more out-of-frame TCR alpha than recombination models predicted. Conclusions came from cross-sectional statistical analysis, not from following the same donors.

The cDNA had a unique molecular identifier and a template-switch universal primer site. TCRdb re-derived calls from the 5' RACE reads in MiXCR, one entry per CDR3 protein. The profile covers 1,800,000 or so distinct CDR3 sequences, with roughly 35% appearing a single time and about 0.25% taken by the ten largest. On this clonotype itself: The antigen is not known.

CDR3 length: 16 amino acids. Trimming took 3 bases from V and 3 from J, leaving 18 bases between them. The germline gives CDR1 SGHTA, CDR2 FQGNSA. This chain joins TRBV7-2 and TRBJ2-7; D ambiguous. Material for sequencing was cord blood. This TCR was sampled from a newborn girl in good health. CDR3 region: CASSFLELGGNYEQYF. Here the CDR3 DNA reads TGTGCCAGCAGCTTCCTTGAGTTAGGCGGCAACTACGAGCAGTACTTC.